This TCR beta chain derives from a study of a mutant IDH1 vaccine in newly diagnosed glioma. Study at large: Vaccination began 4-6 weeks post radiotherapy alone, or with temozolomide cycles. Of treated patients, roughly 62% were men and approximately 40% women, averaging 40.4 years. Most had both radiotherapy and temozolomide beforehand; others had only one.

The time point denotes: week 35, safety follow-up. The content of each vaccine dose was 300 ug of mutant IDH1 20-mer peptide, and topical imiquimod accompanied it. This clone appeared a few times. Its antigen is as yet unknown. Measured with immunoSEQ multiplex PCR; TCRdb has only the in-frame clones, and not every one. The data hold more than 60,000 clones, with 74% observed a single time. This sample comprised PBMCs, obtained from a glioma patient whose treatment included an IDH1 peptide vaccine. The sequence derives from a man aged 50 or older with glioma.

This chain's CDR3 is CASSVTGNLNQPQHF. CDR3 DNA: TGCGCCAGCAGCGTTACAGGAAACCTCAATCAGCCCCAGCATTTT. The chain recombines TRBV5-1 with TRBJ1-5, with a possible D match to TRBD1 (5 bases). V shed 4 bases and J shed 3 bases, with 14 bases lying between them. CDR3 length: 15 residues. Per germline, CDR1 SGHRS and CDR2 YFSETQ.